This T cell receptor (beta chain) is drawn from a study of cytomegalovirus exposure and HLA in healthy donors. Study-wide context: It was reported in a later analysis that the 95 to 150 validation repertoires used the same platform as the roughly 700 first-cohort repertoires.

Repertoires were generated with immunoSEQ multiplex PCR, while TCRdb's copy carries only in-frame clones and drops some. The data contain some 260,000 clones, around 90% of them singletons. CDR1 and CDR2 from the germline V gene are SGHDT and YYEEEE. The V gene end was trimmed by 4 bases and the J gene end by 3 bases; junction bases not matched to a gene: 2. CDR3 length equals 14 residues. The chain joins TRBV5-6 to TRBJ1-5, with TRBD1 identical over 9 bases. Sequencing input: PBMCs. The receptor was derived from a woman in her thirties in good health and CMV-seronegative. CDR3 loop: CASSRTGDNQPQHF. The CDR3 DNA reads as TGTGCCAGCAGCAGGACAGGGGACAATCAGCCCCAGCATTTT. Using reference TRBV5-6 and TRBJ1-5 for the parts outside the CDR3, the full variable domain is DAGVTQSPTHLIKTRGQQVTLRCSPKSGHDTVSWYQQALGQGPQFIFQYYEEEERQRGNFPDRFSGHQFPNYSSELNVNALLLGDSALYLCASSRTGDNQPQHFGDGTRLSIL.